This TCR beta chain was retrieved from a study of blood T cell repertoires in COVID-19. Turning to the study itself: From the United States, Italy and Spain came samples of acute and convalescent COVID-19. Sources were T cells, B-cell-depleted T cells, or PBMCs; the material itself was cDNA or gDNA.

This CDR3 region has 12 residues. V lost 2 bases, J lost 7 bases, and 8 bases lay in between. CDR1 and CDR2 (germline): LGHDT, YNNKEL (reference sequence). Per the authors' pipeline: Reference gene primers were amplified, and this amplification served to estimate nucleated cell counts. The repertoire was sequenced with immunoSEQ multiplex PCR; TCRdb's copy has only in-frame clones and lacks some. That table gives V, J and clone size, and the DNA gave D and trimming. The sample lists about 400,000 clones; roughly 89% were seen once. The source is a woman under 40 with acute or convalescent COVID-19. Material: peripheral blood. This chain joins TRBV3-1 (or the pseudogene TRBV3-2) and TRBJ1-1; D remains unclear. CDR3 amino acids: CASSQTTLEAFF. The CDR3 nucleotides are TGTGCCAGCAGCCAAACTACACTTGAAGCTTTCTTT.